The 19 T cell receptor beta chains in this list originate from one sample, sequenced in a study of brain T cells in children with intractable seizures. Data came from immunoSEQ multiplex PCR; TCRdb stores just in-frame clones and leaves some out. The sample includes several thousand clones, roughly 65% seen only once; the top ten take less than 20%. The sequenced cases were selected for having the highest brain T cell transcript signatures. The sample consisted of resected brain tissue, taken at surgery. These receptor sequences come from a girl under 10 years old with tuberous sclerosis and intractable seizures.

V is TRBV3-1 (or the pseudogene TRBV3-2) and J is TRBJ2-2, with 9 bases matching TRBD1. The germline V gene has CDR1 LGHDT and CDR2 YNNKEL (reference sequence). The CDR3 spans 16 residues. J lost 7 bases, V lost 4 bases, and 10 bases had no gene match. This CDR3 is CASSPNLQGAIGELFF. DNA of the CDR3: TGTGCCAGCAGCCCTAACCTACAGGGGGCAATCGGGGAGCTGTTTTTT.

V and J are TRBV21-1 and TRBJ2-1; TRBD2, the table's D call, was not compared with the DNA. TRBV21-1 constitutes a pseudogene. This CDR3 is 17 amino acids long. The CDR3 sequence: CASSKRIRRGAGGLQFF. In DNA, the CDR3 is TGTGCCAGCAGCAAACGCATCCGGAGGGGAGCGGGGGGGTTGCAGTTCTTC.

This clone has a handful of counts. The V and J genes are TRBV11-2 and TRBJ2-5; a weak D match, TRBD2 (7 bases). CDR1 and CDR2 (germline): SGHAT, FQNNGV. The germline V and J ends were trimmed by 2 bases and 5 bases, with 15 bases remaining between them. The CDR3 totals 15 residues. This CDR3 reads CASSLSTGGGETQYF. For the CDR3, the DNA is TGTGCCAGCAGCTTATCGACGGGGGGCGGTGAGACCCAGTACTTC.

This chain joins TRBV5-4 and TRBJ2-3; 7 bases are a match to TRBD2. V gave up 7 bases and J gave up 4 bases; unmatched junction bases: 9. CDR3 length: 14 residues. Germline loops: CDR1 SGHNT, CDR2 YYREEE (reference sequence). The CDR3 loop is CASQDGGGADTQYF. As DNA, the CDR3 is TGTGCCAGCCAAGACGGCGGGGGTGCAGATACGCAGTATTTT.

The DNA for the CDR3 is TGCGCCAGCAGCCGCACACCCTTGAGACAGGGGGCTGGGGAGCAGTACGTC. Translating it yields CASSRTPLRQGAGEQYV. This chain uses TRBV4-1 with TRBJ2-7; TRBD1 matches 10 bases. V dropped 4 bases and J dropped 7; count of bases not matched to a gene: 16. The CDR3 runs 17 residues. The V gene's germline CDR1 is MGHRA and CDR2 YSYEKL.

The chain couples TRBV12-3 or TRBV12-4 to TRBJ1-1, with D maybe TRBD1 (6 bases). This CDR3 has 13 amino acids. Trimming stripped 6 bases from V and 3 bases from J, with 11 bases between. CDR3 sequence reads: CASSLRGDTEAFF. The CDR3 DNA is TGTGCCAGCAGCCTAAGGGGGGACACTGAAGCTTTCTTT.

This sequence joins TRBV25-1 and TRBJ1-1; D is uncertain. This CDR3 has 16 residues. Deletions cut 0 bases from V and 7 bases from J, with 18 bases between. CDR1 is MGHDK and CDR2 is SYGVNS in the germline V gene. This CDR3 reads CASSEYEGGRPGEAFF. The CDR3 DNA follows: TGTGCCAGCAGTGAATATGAAGGTGGCAGGCCAGGTGAAGCTTTCTTT.

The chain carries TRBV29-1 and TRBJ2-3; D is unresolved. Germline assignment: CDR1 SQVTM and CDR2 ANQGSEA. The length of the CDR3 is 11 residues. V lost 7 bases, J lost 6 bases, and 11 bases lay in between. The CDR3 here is CSAHSPDTQYF. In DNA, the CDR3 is TGCAGCGCCCACTCCCCCGATACGCAGTATTTT.

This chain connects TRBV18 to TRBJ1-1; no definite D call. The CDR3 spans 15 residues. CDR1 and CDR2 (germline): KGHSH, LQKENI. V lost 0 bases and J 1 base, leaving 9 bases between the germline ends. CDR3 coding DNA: TGTGCCAGCTCACCACCGAACAGCCAGAACACTGAAGCTTTCTTT. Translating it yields CASSPPNSQNTEAFF.

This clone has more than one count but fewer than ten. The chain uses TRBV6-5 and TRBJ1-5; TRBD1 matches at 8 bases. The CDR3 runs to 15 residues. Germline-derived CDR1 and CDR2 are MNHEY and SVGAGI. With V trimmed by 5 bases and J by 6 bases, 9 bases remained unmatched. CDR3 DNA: TGTGCCAGCAGTATTGGACAGGGAAAGGGTCAGCCCCAGCATTTT. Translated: CASSIGQGKGQPQHF.

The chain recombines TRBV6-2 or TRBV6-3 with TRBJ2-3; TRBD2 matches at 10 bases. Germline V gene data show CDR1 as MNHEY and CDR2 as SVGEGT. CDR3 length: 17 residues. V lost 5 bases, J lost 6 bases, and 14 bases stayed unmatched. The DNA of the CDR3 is TGTGCCAGCAGTCAGCCGACTAGCGGGCTGATGTCGGATACGCAGTATTTT. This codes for CASSQPTSGLMSDTQYF.

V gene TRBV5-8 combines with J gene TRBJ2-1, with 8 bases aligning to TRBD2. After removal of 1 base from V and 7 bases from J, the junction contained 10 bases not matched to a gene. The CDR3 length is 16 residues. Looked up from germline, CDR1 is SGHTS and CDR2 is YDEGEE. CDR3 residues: CASSLLTGGLFNEQFF. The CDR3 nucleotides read TGTGCCAGCAGCTTGTTAACGGGGGGGCTGTTTAATGAGCAGTTCTTC.

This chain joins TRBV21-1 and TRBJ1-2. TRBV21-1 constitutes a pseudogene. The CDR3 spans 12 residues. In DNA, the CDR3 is TGTGCCAGCAGCATAAAGAGCTATGGCTACACCTTC. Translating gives CASSIKSYGYTF.

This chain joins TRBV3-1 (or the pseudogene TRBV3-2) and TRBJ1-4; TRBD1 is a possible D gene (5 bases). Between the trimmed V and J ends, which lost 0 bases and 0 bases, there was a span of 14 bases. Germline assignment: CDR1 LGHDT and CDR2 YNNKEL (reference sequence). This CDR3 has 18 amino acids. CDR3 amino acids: CASSQDGTGSATNEKLFF. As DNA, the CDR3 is TGTGCCAGCAGCCAAGATGGCACAGGATCTGCAACTAATGAAAAACTGTTTTTT.

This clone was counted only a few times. The CDR3 protein is CASSLLWDSPLHF. The CDR3 DNA reads as TGTGCCAGCAGTTTATTGTGGGACTCACCCCTCCACTTT. The chain couples TRBV27 to TRBJ1-6; D might be TRBD1 (5 bases). CDR3 length: 13 amino acids. CDR1 and CDR2 (germline): MNHEY, SMNVEV (reference sequence). V was clipped by 1 base and J by 10 bases, with 8 bases between them.

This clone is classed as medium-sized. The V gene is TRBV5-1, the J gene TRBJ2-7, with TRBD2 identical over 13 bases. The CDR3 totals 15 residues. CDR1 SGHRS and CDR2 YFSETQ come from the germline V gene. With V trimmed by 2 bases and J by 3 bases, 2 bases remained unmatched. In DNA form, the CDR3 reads TGCGCCAGCAGCTTAACTAGCGGGGGGGGCTACGAGCAGTACTTC. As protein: CASSLTSGGGYEQYF.

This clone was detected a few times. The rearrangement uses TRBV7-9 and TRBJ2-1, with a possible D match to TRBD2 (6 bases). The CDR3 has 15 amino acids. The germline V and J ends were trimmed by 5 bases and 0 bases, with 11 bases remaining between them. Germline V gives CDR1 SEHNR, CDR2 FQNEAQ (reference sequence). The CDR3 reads CASSKRGSSYNEQFF. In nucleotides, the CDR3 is TGTGCCAGCAGCAAACGGGGGAGCTCCTACAATGAGCAGTTCTTC.

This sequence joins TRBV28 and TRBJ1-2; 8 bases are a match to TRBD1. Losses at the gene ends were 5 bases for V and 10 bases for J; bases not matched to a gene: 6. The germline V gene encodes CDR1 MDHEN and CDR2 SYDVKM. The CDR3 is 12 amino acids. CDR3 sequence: CASSITGGYYTF. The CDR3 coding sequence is TGTGCCAGCAGTATAACAGGGGGATACTACACCTTC.

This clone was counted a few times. The chain's CDR3 is CASSPRQGTYEQYV. The CDR3 DNA sequence: TGTGCCAGCTCACCCCGGCAGGGGACCTACGAGCAGTACGTC. The J gene is TRBJ2-7, the V gene TRBV18, with TRBD1 as a possible D gene (6 bases). The CDR3 extends over 14 amino acids. Germline loops: CDR1 KGHSH, CDR2 LQKENI. The V and J ends lost 3 bases and 2 bases respectively, with 11 bases between them.